This entry lists 29 T cell receptor beta chains sequenced from one sample in a study of T cell repertoires in cytomegalovirus infection (dated by TCRdb to about 2019). The sequencer listed for this sample is Illumina HiSeq 1500. Through fastp at Q25 and MiXCR, TCRdb rebuilt clones from the public reads, retaining in-frame beta chains. One record per CDR3 amino acid sequence lists the most common genes and DNA. This sample holds about 150,000 distinct CDR3 sequences; around 24% were observed only once. The top ten clonotypes cover roughly 11% of the sample. Sequenced: PBMCs. These receptors came from a human donor in good health (CMV status not recorded). Some clones in this sample may be carry-over from other donors' samples.

At least ten counts were recorded for this clonotype. The chain combines TRBV7-2 with TRBJ2-3, with no clear D. The CDR3 contains 14 residues. The V gene lost 1 base and the J gene lost 3 bases, with 8 bases spanning the gap. Germline CDR1 is SGHTA and CDR2 is FQGNSA. CDR3 coding DNA: TGTGCCAGCAGCTTAGGGGCAAGTACAGATACGCAGTATTTT. Translated: CASSLGASTDTQYF.

This clonotype was observed at least ten times. The rearrangement links TRBV28 to TRBJ1-3; D might be TRBD1 (5 bases). This CDR3 contains 15 residues. CDR1 MDHEN and CDR2 SYDVKM come from the germline V gene. Trimming took 5 bases from V and 4 from J, leaving 15 bases between them. Here the CDR3 reads CASSQTSDSGNTIYF. In DNA, the CDR3 is TGTGCCAGCAGTCAGACTTCCGACAGCGGAAACACCATATATTTT.

This clonotype was seen a few times. V usage is TRBV5-6 and J usage is TRBJ1-2; the match to TRBD1 covers 8 bases. The CDR3 totals 14 residues. J lost 3 bases, V lost 4 bases, and 5 bases had no gene match. Germline CDR1 reads SGHDT; CDR2 reads YYEEEE. The CDR3 nucleotides are TGTGCCAGCAGCACAGGGGGGGGGGACTATGGCTACACCTTC. This encodes CASSTGGGDYGYTF.

This clonotype was found many times. The V and J genes are TRBV4-1 and TRBJ1-6; 9 bases fit TRBD1. V shed 5 bases and J 3 bases; nucleotides not matched to a gene: 2. CDR3 length: 15 residues. The germline gives CDR1 MGHRA, CDR2 YSYEKL. The CDR3: CASSKDRGYNSPLHF. For the CDR3, the DNA is TGCGCCAGCAGCAAGGACAGGGGCTATAATTCACCCCTCCACTTT.

CDR3 nucleotide sequence: TGTGCCAGCAATTTTGCGGGGAGCTCCTACGAGCAGTACTTC. Its translation: CASNFAGSSYEQYF. This chain joins TRBV11-2 and TRBJ2-7, with a tentative D call TRBD2 (6 bases). This CDR3 is built from 14 residues. The ends were cut back, 7 bases at V and 0 bases at J, with 13 bases in the middle. Germline lookup yields CDR1 SGHAT and CDR2 FQNNGV. The full variable domain, rest sourced from reference TRBV11-2 and TRBJ2-7, is EAGVAQSPRYKIIEKRQSVAFWCNPISGHATLYWYQQILGQGPKLLIQFQNNGVVDDSQLPKDRFSAERLKGVDSTLKIQPAKLEDSAVYLCASNFAGSSYEQYFGPGTRLTVT.

The genes are TRBV28 and TRBJ1-1; D unresolved. The CDR3 is 15 amino acids. V was pared by 3 bases and J by 3 bases, with 14 bases between. Per the germline V gene, CDR1 is MDHEN and CDR2 is SYDVKM. For the CDR3, the DNA is TGTGCCAGCAGTTTCGGGGTTCCAGGAGACACTGAAGCTTTCTTT. Translating it yields CASSFGVPGDTEAFF.

This clonotype turned up a few times. The chain combines TRBV20-1 with TRBJ1-2; D not certain. CDR1 is DFQATT, CDR2 SNEGSKA, per germline (reference sequence). V was trimmed by 3 bases and J by 5 bases, leaving 4 bases between them. This CDR3 is built from 10 residues. The CDR3 sequence is CSASRYGYTF. The CDR3 DNA is TGCAGTGCTAGTCGATATGGCTACACCTTC.

About this clonotype: One base away lies a much larger clone, so this may be a sequencing read error. The rearrangement joins TRBV6-6 to TRBJ1-5; TRBD1 might be the D (5 bases). Trimming pared 0 bases from V and 2 bases from J, leaving 8 bases between. The germline CDR1 and CDR2 sequences are MNHNY and SVGAGI (reference sequence). This CDR3 is 15 amino acids long. In DNA form, the CDR3 reads TGTGCCAGCAGTTACTCCCAGGGATGCAATCAGCCCCAGCATTTT. Protein sequence: CASSYSQGCNQPQHF.

The V call is TRBV11-2, the J call TRBJ2-4; no reliable D call. Trimming removed 1 base at V and 6 bases at J, with 10 bases between. The CDR3 loop spans 14 amino acids. Germline V lookup: CDR1 SGHAT, CDR2 FQNNGV. DNA of the CDR3: TGTGCCAGCAGCTTAGCTGCGTCCGCAAACATTCAGTACTTC. The encoded protein is CASSLAASANIQYF.

This rearrangement joins TRBV7-6 to TRBJ1-3; D unclear. The CDR3 runs 17 residues. Germline assignment: CDR1 SGHVS and CDR2 FNYEAQ. With 0 bases removed from V and 0 bases from J, the gap between germline ends came to 12 bases. CDR3 sequence (DNA): TGTGCCAGCAGCTTAGCGGTCCCTGGGAGCTCTGGAAACACCATATATTTT. It translates to CASSLAVPGSSGNTIYF.

J is TRBJ2-7 and V is TRBV7-9, with 8 bases identical to TRBD1. With V trimmed by 5 bases and J by 4 bases, 7 bases remained unmatched. Germline values: CDR1 SEHNR, CDR2 FQNEAQ (reference sequence). This CDR3 region has 14 residues. Written as DNA, the CDR3 is TGTGCCAGCAGCCCGGCGGACAGGGTGTACGAGCAGTACTTC. Translated, it gives CASSPADRVYEQYF. Based on the CDR3 plus reference TRBV7-9 and TRBJ2-7, the full variable domain is DTGVSQNPRHKITKRGQNVTFRCDPISEHNRLYWYRQTLGQGPEFLTYFQNEAQLEKSRLLSDRFSAERPKGSFSTLEIQRTEQGDSAMYLCASSPADRVYEQYFGPGTRLTVT.

This clonotype was observed a few times. The chain has TRBV12-3 or TRBV12-4 and TRBJ2-1, with 13 bases matching TRBD2. The length of the CDR3 is 13 residues. V trimming: 4 bases; J trimming: 15 bases; junction bases outside the gene matches: 6. The CDR3 region is CASSYGTSGAPFF. The DNA of the CDR3 is TGTGCCAGCAGTTATGGGACTAGCGGGGCTCCGTTCTTC.

Many counts were recorded for this clonotype. V is TRBV28 and J is TRBJ1-5; TRBD1 agrees at 11 bases. There are 16 residues in the CDR3. The germline V gene has CDR1 MDHEN and CDR2 SYDVKM. V shed 6 bases, J shed 2 bases, and the junction held 6 bases outside the gene matches. In nucleotides, the CDR3 is TGTGCCAGCAGCCGGGACAGGGGGAATGGCAATCAGCCCCAGCATTTT. It specifies CASSRDRGNGNQPQHF.

This clonotype came up a few times. This sequence joins TRBV14 and TRBJ2-1; D is unclear. V lost 0 bases and J lost 0, with 15 bases in between. The CDR3 runs to 18 residues. Germline V gives CDR1 SGHDN, CDR2 FVKESK. CDR3 in DNA: TGTGCCAGCAGCCAAGATACCGCGGTCCTGAGCTCCTACAATGAGCAGTTCTTC. Translation: CASSQDTAVLSSYNEQFF.

This clonotype has a count of ten or more. The chain combines TRBV10-3 with TRBJ2-6, with D maybe TRBD2 (5 bases). CDR1 and CDR2 from the germline V gene are ENHRY and SYGVKD. V shed 3 bases and J shed 2 bases, with 8 bases lying between them. The CDR3 has 15 amino acids. CDR3 nucleotide sequence: TGTGCCATCAGTGATTCGGGAACTGGGGCCAACGTCCTGACTTTC. It encodes CAISDSGTGANVLTF.

The CDR3 sequence is CSASGQGYNEQFF. The CDR3 DNA reads TGCAGCGCCTCGGGACAGGGGTACAATGAGCAGTTCTTC. The chain employs TRBV29-1 and TRBJ2-1, with 10 nucleotides matching TRBD1. The V gene end was trimmed by 7 bases and the J gene end by 4 bases; junction bases not matched to a gene: 4. CDR1 and CDR2 from the germline V gene are SQVTM and ANQGSEA. CDR3 length equals 13 residues.

In this sample, this clonotype turned up a few times. The chain has TRBV20-1 and TRBJ1-6; TRBD1 matches at 8 bases. J gave up 5 bases and V 2 bases, and 5 bases lay outside the gene matches. The germline gives CDR1 DFQATT, CDR2 SNEGSKA (reference sequence). There are 15 residues in the CDR3. The CDR3 DNA follows: TGCAGTGCTAGACATCCGGGACAGGATAATTCACCCCTCCACTTT. It translates to CSARHPGQDNSPLHF.

This clonotype was detected only a few times. The chain carries TRBV7-9 and TRBJ2-5, with 9 bases fitting TRBD2. CDR1 is SEHNR, CDR2 FQNEAQ, per germline (reference sequence). CDR3 length equals 16 residues. The J segment lost 5 bases and the V segment lost 2 bases, leaving 9 bases of the junction unmatched. DNA of the CDR3: TGTGCCAGCAGCTTAAAAGGACTAGCGATGGGGGAGACCCAGTACTTC. Translation gives CASSLKGLAMGETQYF.

The chain recombines TRBV6-5 with TRBJ2-3; 7 nucleotides match TRBD1. Germline V gives CDR1 MNHEY, CDR2 SVGAGI. There are 15 residues in the CDR3. V shed 5 bases, J shed 1 base, and the junction held 6 bases outside the gene matches. The CDR3 here is CASSLLGQGTDTQYF. The DNA for the CDR3 is TGTGCCAGCAGTCTGTTAGGACAGGGCACAGATACGCAGTATTTT.

Concerning this clonotype itself: Since a much larger clone is just one base distant, this may be a read error. The rearrangement uses TRBV28 and TRBJ2-2, with D unresolved. Deletions cut 8 bases from V and 0 bases from J, with 10 bases between. The germline CDR1 and CDR2 sequences are MDHEN and SYDVKM. The CDR3 is made up of 14 amino acids. The DNA for the CDR3 is TGTGCCAGCGGTGTTCCCCCGAACACCGGGGAGCTGTTTTTT. This codes for CASGVPPNTGELFF.

This chain joins TRBV5-4 and TRBJ2-3; 9 positions match TRBD2. Germline trimming cut 0 bases from V and 2 bases from J; bases unmatched to any gene: 7. Germline values: CDR1 SGHNT, CDR2 YYREEE (reference sequence). The CDR3 has 17 residues. CDR3 in DNA: TGTGCCAGCAGCTTGGGACTAGCGGAGACACACACAGATACGCAGTATTTT. Amino acid sequence: CASSLGLAETHTDTQYF.

This clonotype has more than one count but fewer than ten. V gene TRBV19 combines with J gene TRBJ2-3; 11 bases are a match to TRBD2. This CDR3 contains 15 residues. Losses at the gene ends were 7 bases for V and 7 bases for J; bases not matched to a gene: 10. CDR1 LNHDA and CDR2 SQIVND come from the germline V gene (reference sequence). The CDR3 DNA reads as TGTGCCAGTACCGCCGGGACTAGCGGATACAATACGCAGTATTTT. This codes for CASTAGTSGYNTQYF. The variable domain in full, with the rest retrieved from reference TRBV19 and TRBJ2-3, is DGGITQSPKYLFRKEGQNVTLSCEQNLNHDAMYWYRQDPGQGLRLIYYSQIVNDFQKGDIAEGYSVSREKKESFPLTVTSAQKNPTAFYLCASTAGTSGYNTQYFGPGTRLTVL.

The CDR3 nucleotides read TGCAGCGTTCCAGTGGGGGAGATGACAGAGGACCGGCAGTTCTTC. It encodes CSVPVGEMTEDRQFF. The chain uses TRBV29-1 and TRBJ2-1; D tentatively fits TRBD1 or TRBD2 (5 bases each). The CDR3 is 15 residues long. Germline V CDR1 and CDR2: SQVTM, ANQGSEA. V dropped 5 bases and J dropped 12 bases, with 26 bases sitting between them.

This clonotype was observed at least ten times. The rearrangement uses TRBV28 and TRBJ2-5; D is perhaps TRBD1 (5 bases). CDR1 and CDR2 (germline): MDHEN, SYDVKM. The V and J ends lost 2 bases and 0 bases respectively, with 10 bases between them. The CDR3 totals 15 residues. For the CDR3, the DNA is TGTGCCAGCAGTTTACCTGACAGACACCAAGAGACCCAGTACTTC. Its translation is CASSLPDRHQETQYF.

This clonotype was recorded a few times. The chain links TRBV28 to TRBJ1-2; 9 bases align to TRBD1. CDR1 is MDHEN, CDR2 SYDVKM, per germline. The CDR3 is 15 amino acids. Trimming at V came to 3 bases and at J to 5 bases, leaving 7 bases not matched to a gene. CDR3 coding DNA: TGTGCCAGCAGTTTCAGGGACAGGGTCGGTTATGGCTACACCTTC. Protein sequence: CASSFRDRVGYGYTF.

The V and J genes are TRBV12-3 or TRBV12-4 and TRBJ1-1; TRBD1 agrees at 9 bases. Unmatched junction bases numbered 7, after V lost 6 bases and J lost 5 bases. This CDR3 spans 14 amino acids. As DNA, the CDR3 is TGTGCCAGCAGGGCGACAGGGGGAGGTACTGAAGCTTTCTTT. Residues: CASRATGGGTEAFF.

This clonotype was detected only a few times. This chain's CDR3 is CASSWPDRGSYGYTF. The CDR3 DNA follows: TGTGCCAGCAGTTGGCCAGACAGGGGGAGCTATGGCTACACCTTC. V gene TRBV28 combines with J gene TRBJ1-2, with 9 positions matching TRBD1. The CDR3 loop spans 15 amino acids. V shed 4 bases, J shed 4 bases, and the junction held 7 bases outside the gene matches. The germline gives CDR1 MDHEN, CDR2 SYDVKM.

The genes are TRBV29-1 and TRBJ1-4, with D possibly being TRBD1 (5 bases). Trimming pared 7 bases from V and 9 bases from J, leaving 12 bases between. Germline CDR1 and CDR2: SQVTM and ANQGSEA. This CDR3 has 11 amino acids. DNA for the CDR3: TGCAGCGCCGGACAAACGAAAAAACTGTTTTTT. It is translated as CSAGQTKKLFF. Supplemented by reference TRBV29-1 and TRBJ1-4, the full variable domain reads SAVISQKPSRDICQRGTSLTIQCQVDSQVTMMFWYRQQPGQSLTLIATANQGSEATYESGFVIDKFPISRPNLTFSTLTVSNMSPEDSSIYLCSAGQTKKLFFGSGTQLSVL.

The J gene is TRBJ2-3, the V gene TRBV19; D ambiguous. Germline values: CDR1 LNHDA, CDR2 SQIVND (reference sequence). V was pared by 0 bases and J by 2 bases, with 12 bases between. The CDR3 is 16 amino acids. For the CDR3, the DNA is TGTGCCAGTAGTATAGACGGCTTTCTCTCCACAGATACGCAGTATTTT. Amino acids: CASSIDGFLSTDTQYF.